This T cell receptor (beta chain) was found in a study of shared clonotypes between healthy human individuals. General study points: Only blood was sampled, and tissue TCR repertoires likely differ from blood ones.

A note on this clone: Its target is not known.

CDR1 is MDHEN and CDR2 is SYDVKM in the germline V gene. V dropped 3 bases and J dropped 6 bases, with 11 bases sitting between them. The CDR3 consists of 13 residues. It was into CD45RA+ naive and CD45RA-negative memory subsets that the CD4+ cells were split. Original handling: ImmunoSEQ yielded junction-only sequences lacking quality scores, so filtering differed. Only in-frame clones appear in the TCRdb table, and some are missing; sequencing was by immunoSEQ multiplex PCR. V and J calls plus clone size are reproduced from that table; the DNA served to infer D and trimming. Altogether roughly 1,600,000 clones are present, approximately 98.5% being singletons, with the ten largest covering 0.36%.

The sequence was obtained from a man aged 25-40 years in good health. J is TRBJ2-5 and V is TRBV28, with D maybe TRBD2 (5 bases). Material for sequencing was naive CD4+ T cells sorted from blood. As for subset: CD45RA+ positively selected. The CDR3 region is CASSFRGKQTQYF. The CDR3 DNA reads TGTGCCAGCAGTTTTAGAGGGAAGCAGACCCAGTACTTC.